The 19 T cell receptor beta chains listed next were all sequenced from one sample in a study of T cell repertoires in cytomegalovirus infection. TCRdb recomputed calls from the reads with MiXCR, one row per CDR3 protein. The profile shows around 140,000 distinct CDR3 sequences, approximately 5.9% of them singletons. The sequenced material came from PBMCs. These receptors all stem from a human donor in good health (CMV status not recorded). Some clones in this sample may be carry-over from other donors' samples.

This clonotype was observed many times. The V call is TRBV10-1, the J call TRBJ1-6, with TRBD1 matching over 7 bases. CDR3 length equals 15 residues. V dropped 2 bases and J dropped 7; count of bases not matched to a gene: 5. Germline V gives CDR1 WNHNN, CDR2 SYGVQD (reference sequence). The CDR3 DNA reads as TGCGCCAGCAGTGAGGGGGCGACAGGGAATTCACCCCTCCACTTT. Its translation: CASSEGATGNSPLHF.

In its sample, this clonotype was seen many times. The chain employs TRBV14 and TRBJ1-6; 7 bases match TRBD1. The CDR3 contains 15 residues. V lost 2 bases, J lost 6 bases, and 4 bases stayed unmatched. Germline CDR1 reads SGHDN; CDR2 reads FVKESK. The CDR3 coding sequence is TGTGCCAGCAGCCAACTCGGGACAGCTAATTCACCCCTCCACTTT. Translated: CASSQLGTANSPLHF.

In its sample, this clonotype was seen a few times. With a much larger clone just one base away, this may be a read error. The chain couples TRBV5-6 to TRBJ2-3, with TRBD2 identical over 9 bases. The CDR3 is made up of 15 amino acids. V was pared by 4 bases and J by 3 bases, with 6 bases of the junction left unmatched. Looked up from germline, CDR1 is SGHDT and CDR2 is YYEEEE. DNA for the CDR3: TGTGCCAGCAGCCGTTGCGGGGGGGGGACAGATACGCAGTATTTT. Translation: CASSRCGGGTDTQYF.

This clonotype has at least ten counts. The rearrangement joins TRBV6-1 to TRBJ1-2; a weak D match, TRBD1 (6 bases). This CDR3 spans 14 amino acids. Germline V gene sequence: CDR1 MNHNS, CDR2 SASEGT. Trimming left V 5 bases short and J 7 bases short, with 17 bases between. CDR3 sequence: CASSPWTAGGGYTF. The CDR3 nucleotides read TGTGCCAGCAGTCCCTGGACAGCCGGGGGTGGCTACACCTTC.

V usage is TRBV7-9 and J usage is TRBJ2-7; D is unclear. Trimming cost V 1 base and J 5 bases, with 9 bases left between them. CDR1 is SEHNR, CDR2 FQNEAQ, per germline (reference sequence). The CDR3 has 13 residues. The CDR3 protein is CASSLEAIHEQYF. CDR3 coding DNA: TGTGCCAGCAGCTTAGAAGCCATCCACGAGCAGTACTTC.

This clonotype was observed at least ten times. The chain recombines TRBV5-1 with TRBJ2-7; no reliable D call. Germline V gene data show CDR1 as SGHRS and CDR2 as YFSETQ. The CDR3 has 13 amino acids. The V end was cut by 4 bases, the J end by 0 bases, with 8 bases between. The CDR3: CASSLRTSYEQYF. The CDR3 DNA follows: TGCGCCAGCAGCCTCAGAACCTCCTACGAGCAGTACTTC.

Of note for this clonotype: Germline is not matched at one junction end, which may reflect a read error. CDR3 protein: CSVEEDRGQESQYF. DNA for the CDR3: TGCAGCGTTGAGGAAGACAGGGGGCAAGAGAGCCAGTACTTC. V gene TRBV29-1 combines with J gene TRBJ2-5, with 10 positions matching TRBD1. There are 14 residues in the CDR3. The V gene's germline CDR1 is SQVTM and CDR2 ANQGSEA.

A few counts support this clonotype. The V and J genes are TRBV18 and TRBJ2-7; D not resolved. The CDR3 extends over 13 amino acids. With 3 bases removed from V and 2 bases from J, the gap between germline ends came to 8 bases. The germline gives CDR1 KGHSH, CDR2 LQKENI. The CDR3 DNA is TGTGCCAGCTCACCCTTCCGGGCCTACGAGCAGTACTTC. Translation: CASSPFRAYEQYF.

This clonotype was observed a handful of times. The chain uses TRBV20-1 and TRBJ1-1, with D tentatively TRBD1 (5 bases). CDR3 length: 14 amino acids. The V gene's germline CDR1 is DFQATT and CDR2 SNEGSKA (reference sequence). Trimming cost V 6 bases and J 0 bases, with 14 bases left between them. The DNA of the CDR3 is TGCAGTGCCGATCCGGGGGGGATGAACACTGAAGCTTTCTTT. This translates into CSADPGGMNTEAFF.

This clonotype was counted at least ten times. The chain recombines TRBV7-3 with TRBJ2-1, with TRBD2 matching 10 bases. This CDR3 has 14 residues. With 3 bases clipped from V and 7 bases from J, the junction kept 3 bases outside the gene matches. The germline V gene has CDR1 SGHTA and CDR2 FQGTGA. The CDR3 is CASSFRGLANEQFF. The CDR3 DNA reads as TGTGCCAGCAGCTTCCGGGGACTAGCGAATGAGCAGTTCTTC. The complete variable domain, with remaining parts taken from reference TRBV7-3 and TRBJ2-1, reads GAGVSQTPSNKVTEKGKYVELRCDPISGHTALYWYRQSLGQGPEFLIYFQGTGAADDSGLPNDRFFAVRPEGSVSTLKIQRTERGDSAVYLCASSFRGLANEQFFGPGTRLTVL.

In this sample, this clonotype turned up many times. The chain joins TRBV7-2 to TRBJ1-2; D remains unclear. CDR3 size: 13 residues. Trimming left V 2 bases short and J 5 bases short, with 9 bases between. Germline CDR1 is SGHTA and CDR2 is FQGNSA. CDR3 sequence reads: CASSLRQEYGYTF. CDR3 nucleotide sequence: TGTGCCAGCAGCTTACGGCAGGAATATGGCTACACCTTC.

The chain has TRBV19 and TRBJ1-1; D uncertain. Germline CDR1 LNHDA, CDR2 SQIVND (reference sequence). This CDR3 comprises 17 residues. Trimming took 3 bases from V and 2 from J, leaving 19 bases between them. Here the CDR3 reads CASSMYPARFLNTEAFF. CDR3 nucleotides: TGTGCCAGTAGTATGTACCCGGCCCGCTTCCTAAACACTGAAGCTTTCTTT.

This clonotype was counted ten times or more. The chain links TRBV14 to TRBJ2-3; a possible D gene is TRBD1 (6 bases). The germline V gene has CDR1 SGHDN and CDR2 FVKESK. V lost 0 bases and J lost 5, with 18 bases in between. This CDR3 is 17 amino acids long. The CDR3 loop is CASSQDRRGVGRDTQYF. Written as DNA, the CDR3 is TGTGCCAGCAGCCAAGATCGCAGGGGCGTAGGTCGAGATACGCAGTATTTT.

V and J are TRBV29-1 and TRBJ2-1; possibly TRBD2 for D (6 bases). V lost 6 bases and J 3 bases, leaving 18 bases between the germline ends. CDR3 length equals 15 residues. The germline CDR1 and CDR2 sequences are SQVTM and ANQGSEA. CDR3 region: CSVPTTVGGYNEQFF. The CDR3 region has the DNA TGCAGCGTCCCTACCACAGTCGGGGGCTACAATGAGCAGTTCTTC.

There are a few counts of this clonotype. The chain couples TRBV12-3 or TRBV12-4 to TRBJ1-1; a weak D match, TRBD1 (5 bases). V lost 6 bases and J 5 bases, leaving 25 bases between the germline ends. The CDR3 covers 17 residues. The CDR3 here is CASRSIRLGGVVTEAFF. The CDR3 bases are TGTGCCAGCAGATCAATTAGGTTGGGGGGGGTAGTGACTGAAGCTTTCTTT.

The table lists this clonotype with many counts. The chain uses TRBV6-1 and TRBJ1-2; the D gene is possibly TRBD1 (6 bases). This CDR3 is built from 11 residues. Germline-derived CDR1 and CDR2 are MNHNS and SASEGT. V was cut by 4 bases and J by 8 bases, with 8 bases left in between. This chain's CDR3 is CASSGQAGYTF. CDR3 DNA sequence: TGTGCCAGCAGTGGACAGGCGGGCTACACCTTC.

This clonotype was seen ten or more times. This chain uses TRBV6-5 with TRBJ1-2; D uncertain. V shed 6 bases and J shed 0 bases, with 14 bases lying between them. The germline V gene encodes CDR1 MNHEY and CDR2 SVGAGI. The CDR3 is 15 amino acids. The CDR3 loop reads CASRLGRSANYGYTF. The DNA of the CDR3 is TGTGCCAGCAGACTCGGACGCTCGGCTAACTATGGCTACACCTTC.

The table lists this clonotype with a few counts. V is TRBV19 and J is TRBJ1-4; unclear D gene. The ends were cut back, 9 bases at V and 3 bases at J, with 14 bases in the middle. The CDR3 consists of 14 residues. Germline loops: CDR1 LNHDA, CDR2 SQIVND (reference sequence). CDR3 DNA sequence: TGTGCCAGCCGCCGGGAACAGCCTAATGAAAAACTGTTTTTT. It yields the protein CASRREQPNEKLFF.

This clonotype was picked up many times. The rearrangement uses TRBV2 and TRBJ1-6; D not resolved. The V end was cut by 4 bases, the J end by 0 bases, with 7 bases between. CDR3 length: 15 residues. Germline V CDR1 and CDR2: SNHLY, FYNNEI. CDR3 in DNA: TGTGCCAGCAGTGGAGGACGCTCCTATAATTCACCCCTCCACTTT. Translated, it gives CASSGGRSYNSPLHF. Combining the CDR3 with reference TRBV2 and TRBJ1-6 gives the whole variable domain EPEVTQTPSHQVTQMGQEVILRCVPISNHLYFYWYRQILGQKVEFLVSFYNNEISEKSEIFDDQFSVERPDGSNFTLKIRSTKLEDSAMYFCASSGGRSYNSPLHFGNGTRLTVT.